This TCR beta chain was identified during a study of blood T cell repertoires in COVID-19. Study context: Samples taken during acute and convalescent COVID-19 were collected in the United States, Italy and Spain. The analysed material was cDNA or gDNA that came from T cells, B-cell-depleted T cells, or PBMCs.

Germline values: CDR1 SQVTM, CDR2 ANQGSEA. With V trimmed by 5 bases and J by 2 bases, 3 bases remained unmatched. The CDR3 runs to 14 residues. Assay used: immunoSEQ multiplex PCR; TCRdb lists only in-frame clones, some missing. The sample lists about 230,000 clones, roughly 80% occurring once. The sample consisted of peripheral blood. V usage is TRBV29-1 and J usage is TRBJ2-6; 7 bases match TRBD1. The origin of this receptor is a woman in her 70s with active or convalescent COVID-19. CDR3 region: CSVYDRAGANVLTF. DNA for the CDR3: TGCAGCGTTTACGACAGGGCTGGGGCCAACGTCCTGACTTTC.